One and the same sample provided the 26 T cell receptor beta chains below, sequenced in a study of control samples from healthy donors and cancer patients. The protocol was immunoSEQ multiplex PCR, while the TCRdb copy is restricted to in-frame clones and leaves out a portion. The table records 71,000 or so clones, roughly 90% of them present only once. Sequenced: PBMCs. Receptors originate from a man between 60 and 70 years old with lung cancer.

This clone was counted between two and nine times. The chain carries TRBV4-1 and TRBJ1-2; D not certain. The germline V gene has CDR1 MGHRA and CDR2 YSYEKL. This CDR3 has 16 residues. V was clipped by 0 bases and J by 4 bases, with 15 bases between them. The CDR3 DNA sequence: TGCGCCAGCAGCCAAGATCGGGCGGTTGGAGGCTATGGCTACACCTTC. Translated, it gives CASSQDRAVGGYGYTF.

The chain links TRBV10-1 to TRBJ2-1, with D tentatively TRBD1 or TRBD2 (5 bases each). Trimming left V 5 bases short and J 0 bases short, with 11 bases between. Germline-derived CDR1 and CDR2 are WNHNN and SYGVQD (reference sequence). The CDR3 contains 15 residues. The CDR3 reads CASSRSGSSYNEQFF. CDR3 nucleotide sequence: TGCGCCAGCAGTCGGTCAGGGAGCTCCTACAATGAGCAGTTCTTC.

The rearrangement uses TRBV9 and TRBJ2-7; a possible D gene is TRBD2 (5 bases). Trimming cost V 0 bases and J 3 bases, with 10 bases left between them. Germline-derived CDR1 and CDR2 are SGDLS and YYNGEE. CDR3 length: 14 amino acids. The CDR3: CASSVGGSGYEQYF. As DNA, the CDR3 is TGTGCCAGCAGCGTAGGCGGGTCCGGCTACGAGCAGTACTTC.

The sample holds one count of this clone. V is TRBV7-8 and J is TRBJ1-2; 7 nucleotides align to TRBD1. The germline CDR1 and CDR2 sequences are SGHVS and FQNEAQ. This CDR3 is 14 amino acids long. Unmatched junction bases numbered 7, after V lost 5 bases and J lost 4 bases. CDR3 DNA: TGTGCCAGCAGCGTCAGGACAGGTAGCTATGGCTACACCTTC. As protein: CASSVRTGSYGYTF. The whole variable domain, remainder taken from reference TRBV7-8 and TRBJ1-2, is GAGVSQSPRYKVAKRGQDVALRCDPISGHVSLFWYQQALGQGPEFLTYFQNEAQLDKSGLPSDRFFAERPEGSVSTLKIQRTQQEDSAVYLCASSVRTGSYGYTFGSGTRLTVV.

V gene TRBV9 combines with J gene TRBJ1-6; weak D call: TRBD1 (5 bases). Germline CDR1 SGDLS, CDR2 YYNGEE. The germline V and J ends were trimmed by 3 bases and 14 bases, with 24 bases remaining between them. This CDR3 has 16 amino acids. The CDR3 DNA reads TGTGCCAGCAGCGCTACCGATGGGGCGGAGCGCTTTTCCCTCCACTTT. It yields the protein CASSATDGAERFSLHF. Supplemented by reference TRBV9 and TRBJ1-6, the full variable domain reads DSGVTQTPKHLITATGQRVTLRCSPRSGDLSVYWYQQSLDQGLQFLIQYYNGEERAKGNILERFSAQQFPDLHSELNLSSLELGDSALYFCASSATDGAERFSLHFGNGTRLTVT.

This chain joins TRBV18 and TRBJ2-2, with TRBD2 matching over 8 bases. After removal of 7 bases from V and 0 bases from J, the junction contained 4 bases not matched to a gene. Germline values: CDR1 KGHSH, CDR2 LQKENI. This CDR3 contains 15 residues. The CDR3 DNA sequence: TGTGCCAGCTACCGGGGGGGCGCGAACACCGGGGAGCTGTTTTTT. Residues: CASYRGGANTGELFF.

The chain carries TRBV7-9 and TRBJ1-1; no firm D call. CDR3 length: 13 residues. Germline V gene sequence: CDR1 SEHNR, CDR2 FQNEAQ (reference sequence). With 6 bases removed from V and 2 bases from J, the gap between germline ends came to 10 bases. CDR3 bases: TGTGCCAGCAGTCTAACCACCAACACTGAAGCTTTCTTT. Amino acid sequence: CASSLTTNTEAFF. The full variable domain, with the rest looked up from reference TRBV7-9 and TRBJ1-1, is DTGVSQNPRHKITKRGQNVTFRCDPISEHNRLYWYRQTLGQGPEFLTYFQNEAQLEKSRLLSDRFSAERPKGSFSTLEIQRTEQGDSAMYLCASSLTTNTEAFFGQGTRLTVV.

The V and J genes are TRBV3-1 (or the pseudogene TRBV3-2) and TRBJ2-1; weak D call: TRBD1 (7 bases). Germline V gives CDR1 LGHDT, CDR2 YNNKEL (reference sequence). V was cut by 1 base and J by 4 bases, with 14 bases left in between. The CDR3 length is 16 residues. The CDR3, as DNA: TGTGCCAGCAGCCAAGGGAGGGGGCCGTATTACAATGAGCAGTTCTTC. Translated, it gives CASSQGRGPYYNEQFF.

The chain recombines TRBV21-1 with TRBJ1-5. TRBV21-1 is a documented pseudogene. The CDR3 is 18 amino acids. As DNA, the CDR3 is TGTGCCAGCAGCAAGGGTCCGGATCCCGATATTAGCAATCAGCCCCAGCATTTT. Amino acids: CASSKGPDPDISNQPQHF.

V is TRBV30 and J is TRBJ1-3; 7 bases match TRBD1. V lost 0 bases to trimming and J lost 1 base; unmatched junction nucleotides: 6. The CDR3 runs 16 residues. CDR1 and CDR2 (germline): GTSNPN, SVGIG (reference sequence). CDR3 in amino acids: CAWSVDRVGSGNTIYF. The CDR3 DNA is TGTGCCTGGAGTGTAGACAGGGTCGGATCTGGAAACACCATATATTTT. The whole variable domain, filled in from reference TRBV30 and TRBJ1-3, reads SQTIHQWPATLVQPVGSPLSLECTVEGTSNPNLYWYRQAAGRGLQLLFYSVGIGQISSEVPQNLSASRPQDRQFILSSKKLLLSDSGFYLCAWSVDRVGSGNTIYFGEGSWLTVV.

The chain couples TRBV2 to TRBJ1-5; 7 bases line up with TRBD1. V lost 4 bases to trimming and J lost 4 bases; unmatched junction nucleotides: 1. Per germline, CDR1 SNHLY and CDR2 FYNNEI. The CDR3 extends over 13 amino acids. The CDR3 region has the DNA TGTGCCAGCAGTGGACAGGGTAATCAGCCCCAGCATTTT. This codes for CASSGQGNQPQHF.

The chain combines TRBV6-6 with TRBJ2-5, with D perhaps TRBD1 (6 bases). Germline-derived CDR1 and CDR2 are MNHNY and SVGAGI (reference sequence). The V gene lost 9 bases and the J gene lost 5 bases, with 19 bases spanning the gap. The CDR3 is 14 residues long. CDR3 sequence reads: CASQGPQFTETQYF. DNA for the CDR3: TGTGCCAGTCAGGGGCCCCAATTTACGGAGACCCAGTACTTC.

The CDR3 nucleotides read TGTGCCAGCAGCTTAGAGGGGGCTGCCGCGGAGCAGTTCTTC. Translation gives CASSLEGAAAEQFF. This chain joins TRBV13 and TRBJ2-1; 7 bases align to TRBD1. CDR1 is PRHDT, CDR2 FYEKMQ, per germline (reference sequence). The CDR3 totals 14 residues. With 1 base clipped from V and 10 bases from J, the junction kept 7 bases outside the gene matches. The complete variable domain, with remaining parts taken from reference TRBV13 and TRBJ2-1, reads AAGVIQSPRHLIKEKRETATLKCYPIPRHDTVYWYQQGPGQDPQFLISFYEKMQSDKGSIPDRFSAQQFSDYHSELNMSSLELGDSALYFCASSLEGAAAEQFFGPGTRLTVL.

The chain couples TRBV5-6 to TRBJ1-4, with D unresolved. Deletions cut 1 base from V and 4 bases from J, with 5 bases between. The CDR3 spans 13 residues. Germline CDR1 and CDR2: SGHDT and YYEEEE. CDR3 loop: CASSLRVNEKLFF. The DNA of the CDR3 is TGTGCCAGCAGCTTGAGAGTTAATGAAAAACTGTTTTTT.

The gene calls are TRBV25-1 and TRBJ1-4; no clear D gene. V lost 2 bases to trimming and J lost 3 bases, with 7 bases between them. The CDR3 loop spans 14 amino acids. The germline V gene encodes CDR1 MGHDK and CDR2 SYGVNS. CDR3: CASSEQPPNEKLFF. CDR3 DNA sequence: TGTGCCAGCAGTGAACAGCCGCCTAATGAAAAACTGTTTTTT.

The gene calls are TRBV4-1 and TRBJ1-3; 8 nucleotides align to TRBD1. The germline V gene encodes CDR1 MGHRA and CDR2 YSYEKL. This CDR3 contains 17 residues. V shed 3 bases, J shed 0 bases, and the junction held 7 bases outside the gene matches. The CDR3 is CASSQMTGASSGNTIYF. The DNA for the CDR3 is TGCGCCAGCAGCCAGATGACAGGGGCGAGCTCTGGAAACACCATATATTTT.

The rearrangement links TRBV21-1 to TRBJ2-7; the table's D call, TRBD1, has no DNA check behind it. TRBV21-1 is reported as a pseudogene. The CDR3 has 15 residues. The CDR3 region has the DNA TGTGCCAGCAGCAAAGAAAGCTTAAAGGGGTACGAGCAGTACGTC. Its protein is CASSKESLKGYEQYV.

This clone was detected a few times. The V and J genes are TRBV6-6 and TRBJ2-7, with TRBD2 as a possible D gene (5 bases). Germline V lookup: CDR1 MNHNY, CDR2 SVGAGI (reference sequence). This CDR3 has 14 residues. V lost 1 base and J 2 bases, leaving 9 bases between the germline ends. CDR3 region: CASSYYGETYEQYF. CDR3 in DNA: TGTGCCAGCAGTTACTACGGGGAGACCTACGAGCAGTACTTC.

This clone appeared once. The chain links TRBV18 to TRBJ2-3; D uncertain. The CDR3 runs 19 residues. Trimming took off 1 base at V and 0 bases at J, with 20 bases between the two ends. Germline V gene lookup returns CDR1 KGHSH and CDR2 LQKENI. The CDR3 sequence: CASSPLPILDRPSTDTQYF. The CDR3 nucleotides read TGTGCCAGCTCACCACTTCCCATATTGGACCGCCCTAGCACAGATACGCAGTATTTT. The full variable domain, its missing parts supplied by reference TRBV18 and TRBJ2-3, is NAGVMQNPRHLVRRRGQEARLRCSPMKGHSHVYWYRQLPEEGLKFMVYLQKENIIDESGMPKERFSAEFPKEGPSILRIQQVVRGDSAAYFCASSPLPILDRPSTDTQYFGPGTRLTVL.

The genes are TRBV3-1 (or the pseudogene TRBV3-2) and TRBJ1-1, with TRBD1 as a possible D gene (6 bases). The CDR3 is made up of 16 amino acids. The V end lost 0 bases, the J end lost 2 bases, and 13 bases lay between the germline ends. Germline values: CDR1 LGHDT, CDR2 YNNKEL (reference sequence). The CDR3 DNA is TGTGCCAGCAGCCAAGATCTCGGACAGATTAACACTGAAGCTTTCTTT. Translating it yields CASSQDLGQINTEAFF.

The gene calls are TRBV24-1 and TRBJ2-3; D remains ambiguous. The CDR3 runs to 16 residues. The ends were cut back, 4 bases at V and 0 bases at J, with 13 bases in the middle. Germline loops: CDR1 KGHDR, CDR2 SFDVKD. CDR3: CATSDPPGSSTDTQYF. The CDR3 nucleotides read TGTGCCACCAGTGACCCACCCGGGTCTAGCACAGATACGCAGTATTTT.

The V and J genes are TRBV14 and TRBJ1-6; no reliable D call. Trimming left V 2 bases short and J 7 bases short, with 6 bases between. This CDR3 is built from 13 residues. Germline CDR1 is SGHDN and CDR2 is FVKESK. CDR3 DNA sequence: TGTGCCAGCAGCCAACAGGCCAATTCACCCCTCCACTTT. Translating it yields CASSQQANSPLHF.

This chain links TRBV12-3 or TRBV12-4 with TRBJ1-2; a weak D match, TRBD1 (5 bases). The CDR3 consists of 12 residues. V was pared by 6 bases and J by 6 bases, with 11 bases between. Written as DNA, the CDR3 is TGTGCCAGCAGCCCTACAGGAGATGGCTACACCTTC. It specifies CASSPTGDGYTF.

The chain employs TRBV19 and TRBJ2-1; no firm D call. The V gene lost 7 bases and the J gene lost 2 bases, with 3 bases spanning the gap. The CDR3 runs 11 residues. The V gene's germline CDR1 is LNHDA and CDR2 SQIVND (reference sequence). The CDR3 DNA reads TGTGCCAGTACAGCCTACAATGAGCAGTTCTTC. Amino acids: CASTAYNEQFF.

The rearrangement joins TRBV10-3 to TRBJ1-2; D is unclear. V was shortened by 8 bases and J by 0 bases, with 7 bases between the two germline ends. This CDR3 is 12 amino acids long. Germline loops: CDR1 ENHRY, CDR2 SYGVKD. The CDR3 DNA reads TGTGCCATCCGGGATACTAACTATGGCTACACCTTC. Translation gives CAIRDTNYGYTF.

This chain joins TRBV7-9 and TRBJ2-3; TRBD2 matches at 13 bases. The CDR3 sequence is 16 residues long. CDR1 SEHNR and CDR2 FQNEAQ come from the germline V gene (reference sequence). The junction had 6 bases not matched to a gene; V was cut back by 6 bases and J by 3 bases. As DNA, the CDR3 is TGTGCCAGCAGGTTGGGACTAGCGGGGTTTACAGATACGCAGTATTTT. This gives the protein CASRLGLAGFTDTQYF.